Each of the 8 T cell receptor beta chains below was sequenced from the same sample in a study of beta chain features in type 1 diabetes. What was sequenced were expressed TCRB transcripts, since all of the isolated RNA had been reverse transcribed. Assay used: immunoSEQ multiplex PCR; TCRdb lists only in-frame clones, some missing. This sample has 90,000 to 110,000 clones, with 40% found just once. The specimen sequenced was stem cell memory CD4+ T cells from blood. Receptors originate from a woman in her late teens or twenties in good health.

This chain uses TRBV30 with TRBJ1-4; 9 nucleotides agree with TRBD1. V shed 0 bases and J 8 bases; nucleotides not matched to a gene: 7. Germline CDR1 is GTSNPN and CDR2 is SVGIG (reference sequence). CDR3 length: 15 amino acids. The CDR3 spells CAWSVGTGRYEKLFF. The CDR3 bases are TGTGCCTGGAGTGTAGGGACAGGGCGATACGAAAAACTGTTTTTT.

In DNA, the CDR3 is TGTGCCAGCAGCTTCTCAACAGGGCTCAACTATGGCTACACCTTC. It translates to CASSFSTGLNYGYTF. The V and J genes are TRBV7-2 and TRBJ1-2, with a weak D call TRBD1 (6 bases). The CDR3 consists of 15 residues. The germline V gene encodes CDR1 SGHTA and CDR2 FQGNSA. The V end lost 3 bases, the J end lost 2 bases, and 13 bases lay between the germline ends.

The chain couples TRBV29-1 to TRBJ2-1, with TRBD1 as a possible D gene (5 bases). Germline V lookup: CDR1 SQVTM, CDR2 ANQGSEA. V gave up 0 bases and J gave up 11 bases, with 14 bases separating them. This CDR3 comprises 13 residues. CDR3 sequence reads: CSVEDFQGRKQFF. CDR3 coding DNA: TGCAGCGTTGAAGATTTTCAGGGCCGAAAGCAGTTCTTC.

The chain couples TRBV5-1 to TRBJ2-1, with a tentative D call TRBD2 (5 bases). Germline V CDR1 and CDR2: SGHRS, YFSETQ. CDR3 length equals 13 residues. V shed 6 bases and J shed 9 bases, with 16 bases lying between them. As DNA, the CDR3 is TGCGCCAGCACCATAAGGACGGCGGGTGAGCAGTTCTTC. Amino acids: CASTIRTAGEQFF. The whole variable domain, filled in from reference TRBV5-1 and TRBJ2-1, reads KAGVTQTPRYLIKTRGQQVTLSCSPISGHRSVSWYQQTPGQGLQFLFEYFSETQRNKGNFPGRFSGRQFSNSRSEMNVSTLELGDSALYLCASTIRTAGEQFFGPGTRLTVL.

The rearrangement links TRBV9 to TRBJ1-2; TRBD1 is a possible D gene (5 bases). This CDR3 has 13 amino acids. In germline, CDR1 is SGDLS, CDR2 YYNGEE. Trimming took off 0 bases at V and 7 bases at J, with 10 bases between the two ends. CDR3 protein: CASSVVGRGGYTF. The CDR3 DNA sequence: TGTGCCAGCAGCGTAGTGGGGCGAGGTGGCTACACCTTC.

In this sample, this clone turned up once. The rearrangement links TRBV6-1 to TRBJ2-1; TRBD1 matches at 10 bases. V was clipped by 6 bases and J by 8 bases; unmatched bases: 10. Germline V CDR1 and CDR2: MNHNS, SASEGT. The CDR3 is 15 amino acids. This chain's CDR3 is CASSLLGTGVDEQFF. The CDR3 DNA follows: TGTGCCAGCAGCCTCCTGGGGACAGGGGTCGATGAGCAGTTCTTC.

The chain couples TRBV4-1 to TRBJ1-5; D gene uncertain. Germline CDR1 and CDR2: MGHRA and YSYEKL. Trimming stripped 1 base from V and 0 bases from J, with 4 bases between. The CDR3 extends over 14 amino acids. The CDR3 sequence is CASSQGYSNQPQHF. The DNA of the CDR3 is TGCGCCAGCAGCCAAGGTTATAGCAATCAGCCCCAGCATTTT.

The genes are TRBV6-6 and TRBJ1-5; tentative D call: TRBD1 (6 bases). This CDR3 has 14 amino acids. V dropped 6 bases and J dropped 4 bases, with 13 bases sitting between them. Germline V CDR1 and CDR2: MNHNY, SVGAGI (reference sequence). CDR3 amino acids: CASRTQDRNQPQHF. For the CDR3, the DNA is TGTGCCAGCAGAACCCAGGACAGAAATCAGCCCCAGCATTTT.